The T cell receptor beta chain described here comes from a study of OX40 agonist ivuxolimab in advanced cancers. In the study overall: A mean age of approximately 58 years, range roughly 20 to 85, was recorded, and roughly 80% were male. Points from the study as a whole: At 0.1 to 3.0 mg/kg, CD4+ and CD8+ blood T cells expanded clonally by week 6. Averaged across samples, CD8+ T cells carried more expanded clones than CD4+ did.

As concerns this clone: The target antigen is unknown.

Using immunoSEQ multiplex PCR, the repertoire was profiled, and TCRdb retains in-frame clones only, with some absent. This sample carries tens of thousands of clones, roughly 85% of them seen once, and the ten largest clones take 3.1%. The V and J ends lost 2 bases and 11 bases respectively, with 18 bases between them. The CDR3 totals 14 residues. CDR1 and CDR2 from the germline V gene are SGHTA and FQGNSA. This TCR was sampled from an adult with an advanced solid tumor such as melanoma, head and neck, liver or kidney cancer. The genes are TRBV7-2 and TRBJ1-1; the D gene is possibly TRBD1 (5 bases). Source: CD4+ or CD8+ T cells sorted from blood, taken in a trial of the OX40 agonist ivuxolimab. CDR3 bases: TGTGCCAGCAGCTTACTAAACACCCCTTGGGGGGCTTTCTTT. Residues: CASSLLNTPWGAFF.